The rows below give T cell receptor beta chains drawn from one sample of a study of blood T cell repertoires in COVID-19. The repertoire was sequenced with immunoSEQ multiplex PCR; TCRdb's copy has only in-frame clones and lacks some. The sample lists about 400,000 clones, roughly 86% occurring once. The specimen sequenced was peripheral blood. All receptors derive from a human donor in a cohort sampled during active COVID-19. Each CDR3 is given with its conserved first and last residue. Only part of the rows carry a size: once, few, many, or a class if the clone is expanded.

CASSVGTAGNSPLHF	few	TRBV5-1	TRBJ1-6
CAWRQGGLRTEAFF	NA	TRBV30	TRBJ1-1
CASRRTENTEAFF	NA	TRBV2	TRBJ1-1
CARRGGAASSGNTIYF	NA	TRBV7-3	TRBJ1-3
CASSPTGTNNSPLHF	few	TRBV2	TRBJ1-6
CASSHSLGQKFYGYTF	NA	TRBV25-1	TRBJ1-2
CASSPGGAGGLLGEQYF	NA	TRBV5-4	TRBJ2-7
CASSLGRRFRRDQPQHF	NA	TRBV5-4	TRBJ1-5
CASSLVSANTGELFF	NA	TRBV7-8	TRBJ2-2
CASSLQGGHQNSNQPQHF	NA	TRBV7-2	TRBJ1-5
CASSLGHTGDPYGYTF	NA	TRBV5-4	TRBJ1-2
CASSQTDKAKGQYGYTF	once	TRBV23-1	TRBJ1-2
CASSYPFRSRGLTEAFF	NA	TRBV6-2/TRBV6-3	TRBJ1-1
CASSSEGREQFF	NA	TRBV11-3	TRBJ2-1
CSVGLVTGANVLTF	NA	TRBV29-1	TRBJ2-6
CASSLSGTGGGTQYF	NA	TRBV27	TRBJ2-5
CASTSKRYGAQYF	NA	TRBV6-5	TRBJ2-5
CASSSDRAFNEKLFF	NA	TRBV7-9	TRBJ1-4
CASSVATAWASGANVLTF	NA	TRBV9	TRBJ2-6
CASSQRLQGGYNEQFF	NA	TRBV3-1/TRBV3-2	TRBJ2-1
CASSPEQFF	few	TRBV7-3	TRBJ2-1
CASSLEPGQMDTQYF	NA	TRBV7-8	TRBJ2-3
CASSLALPRGQGYTF	NA	TRBV7-2	TRBJ1-2
CASSLSLQSDTQYF	NA	TRBV7-7	TRBJ2-3
CASSMTGQDYEQYF	once	TRBV19	TRBJ2-7